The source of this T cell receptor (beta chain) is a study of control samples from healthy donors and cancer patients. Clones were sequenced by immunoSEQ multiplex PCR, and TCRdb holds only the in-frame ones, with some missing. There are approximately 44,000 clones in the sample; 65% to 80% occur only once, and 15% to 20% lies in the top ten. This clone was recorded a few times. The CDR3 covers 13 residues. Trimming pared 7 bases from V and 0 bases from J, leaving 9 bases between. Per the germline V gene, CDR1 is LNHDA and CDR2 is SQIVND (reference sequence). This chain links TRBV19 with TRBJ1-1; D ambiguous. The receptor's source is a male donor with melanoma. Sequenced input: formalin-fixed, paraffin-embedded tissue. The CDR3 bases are TGTGCCAGTAAACGGGTAATGAACACTGAAGCTTTCTTT. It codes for CASKRVMNTEAFF.